This T cell receptor beta chain was documented in a study of T cells in Graves' hyperthyroidism and ophthalmopathy. Amplification of TCR beta CDR3 regions was performed using RNA transcripts as template. First-round RT-PCR of the TCR CDR3 relied on the HTBI primer set. TCRdb re-analysed the multiplex PCR reads in MiXCR, keeping a single row per CDR3 protein. The sample includes about 840,000 distinct CDR3 sequences, about 38% of them seen just once. Reasons for excluding patients were uncontrolled infection, other autoimmune disease, pregnancy or lactation. The clonotype was recovered from a man aged 18 to 29 with Graves' hyperthyroidism. Source material: blood.

The CDR3 region has the DNA TGTGCCGCAGCGACAGTAGTAGAGACCCAGTACTTC. This gives the protein CAAATVVETQYF. The chain uses TRBV9 and TRBJ2-5, with D possibly being TRBD1 (5 bases). Germline CDR1 SGDLS, CDR2 YYNGEE. Trimming took off 10 bases at V and 4 bases at J, with 14 bases between the two ends. The CDR3 consists of 12 residues.